These 26 T cell receptor beta chains share one sample of origin, sequenced in a study of long-term antiretroviral therapy in people with HIV. The immunoSEQ assay was v3.0, run at survey level. Only in-frame clones appear in the TCRdb table, and some are missing; sequencing was by immunoSEQ multiplex PCR. This table holds about 24,000 clones, roughly four fifths found once. Sequenced here: unsorted PBMCs, sampled 0.7 years before starting antiretroviral therapy. These receptors originate from a young man with HIV.

The rearrangement joins TRBV5-4 to TRBJ2-3, with D possibly being TRBD2 (5 bases). Germline CDR1 reads SGHNT; CDR2 reads YYREEE (reference sequence). The V end was cut by 4 bases, the J end by 8 bases, with 20 bases between. The CDR3 contains 15 residues. CDR3 DNA sequence: TGTGCCAGCAGCCCTGGCGGGCGACAAGTCAGTACGCAGTATTTT. Protein sequence: CASSPGGRQVSTQYF.

The rearrangement links TRBV9 to TRBJ2-3; 15 nucleotides line up with TRBD2. V shed 3 bases, J shed 4 bases, and the junction held 3 bases outside the gene matches. The CDR3 runs 16 residues. The germline gives CDR1 SGDLS, CDR2 YYNGEE. For the CDR3, the DNA is TGTGCCAGCAGCGACGGGACTAGCGGGAGGCCAGATACGCAGTATTTT. It is translated as CASSDGTSGRPDTQYF.

The J gene is TRBJ2-3, the V gene TRBV5-4, with 10 bases matching TRBD2. The germline gives CDR1 SGHNT, CDR2 YYREEE (reference sequence). The CDR3 spans 17 residues. After removal of 3 bases from V and 4 bases from J, the junction contained 11 bases not matched to a gene. CDR3 in amino acids: CASSSISGGAGADTQYF. In DNA form, the CDR3 reads TGTGCCAGCAGCTCAATCAGCGGGGGGGCCGGGGCAGATACGCAGTATTTT.

V and J are TRBV5-1 and TRBJ2-3, with 10 bases that match TRBD2. Germline V CDR1 and CDR2: SGHRS, YFSETQ. With 5 bases clipped from V and 2 bases from J, the junction kept 5 bases outside the gene matches. This CDR3 contains 15 residues. The CDR3 DNA sequence: TGCGCCAGCAGACTAGCGGGAATTGCCACAGATACGCAGTATTTT. Protein product: CASRLAGIATDTQYF.

This clone was recorded only once. The gene calls are TRBV27 and TRBJ2-1; possibly TRBD2 for D (5 bases). Deletions cut 2 bases from V and 6 bases from J, with 11 bases between. Germline V gene sequence: CDR1 MNHEY, CDR2 SMNVEV (reference sequence). This CDR3 is 14 amino acids long. Here the CDR3 reads CASSLPGIGNEQFF. The CDR3, as DNA: TGTGCCAGCAGTTTACCGGGAATAGGCAATGAGCAGTTCTTC.

This clone occurred a few times. The genes are TRBV7-9 and TRBJ1-6, with D uncertain. The V end was cut by 4 bases, the J end by 11 bases, with 9 bases between. Germline V gene data show CDR1 as SEHNR and CDR2 as FQNEAQ (reference sequence). CDR3 size: 12 residues. CDR3 coding DNA: TGTGCCAGCAGCTACTTCGGGGCACCCCTCCACTTT. Its protein product is CASSYFGAPLHF. The full variable domain, its missing parts supplied by reference TRBV7-9 and TRBJ1-6, is DTGVSQNPRHKITKRGQNVTFRCDPISEHNRLYWYRQTLGQGPEFLTYFQNEAQLEKSRLLSDRFSAERPKGSFSTLEIQRTEQGDSAMYLCASSYFGAPLHFGNGTRLTVT.

This rearrangement joins TRBV2 to TRBJ2-1, with a tentative D call TRBD2 (6 bases). This CDR3 is 14 amino acids long. CDR1 and CDR2 (germline): SNHLY, FYNNEI. The V end was cut by 0 bases, the J end by 12 bases, with 15 bases between. In DNA, the CDR3 is TGTGCCAGCAGTGAAGCCGGAGGGGTTGTTGGGCAGTTCTTC. As protein: CASSEAGGVVGQFF.

The count of this clone is one. This chain links TRBV5-6 with TRBJ2-1; 10 bases agree with TRBD1. The CDR3 runs 16 residues. Germline trimming cut 4 bases from V and 5 bases from J; bases unmatched to any gene: 9. CDR1 is SGHDT, CDR2 YYEEEE, per germline. The CDR3 nucleotides are TGTGCCAGCAGCCTACCGGGACAGGGGACCGACAATGAGCAGTTCTTC. Its translation: CASSLPGQGTDNEQFF.

The chain joins TRBV25-1 to TRBJ1-1; TRBD1 is a possible D gene (5 bases). Trimming pared 2 bases from V and 3 bases from J, leaving 10 bases between. The CDR3 totals 14 residues. Germline V gives CDR1 MGHDK, CDR2 SYGVNS. The CDR3 DNA reads as TGTGCCAGCAGTGAAATGGGGCGGGACACTGAAGCTTTCTTT. Residues: CASSEMGRDTEAFF.

J is TRBJ2-1 and V is TRBV2; no definite D call. V gave up 0 bases and J gave up 1 base, with 16 bases separating them. The length of the CDR3 is 18 residues. Per germline, CDR1 SNHLY and CDR2 FYNNEI. The CDR3 loop is CASSEALPVLISYNEQFF. CDR3 nucleotide sequence: TGTGCCAGCAGTGAAGCGCTTCCAGTTTTGATATCCTACAATGAGCAGTTCTTC.

V gene TRBV7-2 combines with J gene TRBJ2-3, with D possibly TRBD2 on 6 matching bases. The V end lost 1 base, the J end lost 9 bases, and 8 bases lay between the germline ends. Germline V gives CDR1 SGHTA, CDR2 FQGNSA. This CDR3 has 12 amino acids. The CDR3 spells CASSLVGSTQYF. CDR3 bases: TGTGCCAGCAGCTTAGTCGGGAGCACGCAGTATTTT.

This clone was counted only a few times. The chain links TRBV19 to TRBJ2-1, with D possibly matching TRBD1 (6 bases). CDR1 is LNHDA, CDR2 SQIVND, per germline (reference sequence). This CDR3 is built from 14 residues. Trimming stripped 7 bases from V and 8 bases from J, with 18 bases between. This CDR3 reads CASTESRGTYEQFF. The CDR3 nucleotides read TGTGCCAGTACAGAATCAAGGGGGACGTATGAGCAGTTCTTC.

V and J are TRBV19 and TRBJ1-1; D gene unclear. In germline, CDR1 is LNHDA, CDR2 SQIVND (reference sequence). The germline V and J ends were trimmed by 1 base and 4 bases, with 7 bases remaining between them. CDR3 length: 13 amino acids. The CDR3, as DNA: TGTGCCAGTAGTATAGGTCCGATCACTGAAGCTTTCTTT. This translates into CASSIGPITEAFF.

This clone was picked up one time. The V gene is TRBV4-3, the J gene TRBJ2-7; D ambiguous. Germline CDR1 and CDR2: LGHNA and YSLEER. Deletions cut 0 bases from V and 3 bases from J, with 12 bases between. CDR3 size: 15 residues. The CDR3 sequence: CASSQDPLGRYEQYF. DNA of the CDR3: TGCGCCAGCAGCCAAGATCCGTTAGGCCGCTACGAGCAGTACTTC.

The chain uses TRBV11-2 and TRBJ2-7; D gene uncertain. V gave up 0 bases and J gave up 7 bases, with 10 bases separating them. Per the germline V gene, CDR1 is SGHAT and CDR2 is FQNNGV. This CDR3 is built from 13 residues. CDR3 residues: CASSLDLSREQYF. For the CDR3, the DNA is TGTGCCAGCAGCTTAGATCTGAGTAGGGAGCAGTACTTC.

This sequence joins TRBV28 and TRBJ1-4; a possible D gene is TRBD1 (5 bases). CDR1 and CDR2 from the germline V gene are MDHEN and SYDVKM. The CDR3 extends over 16 amino acids. The V gene lost 3 bases and the J gene lost 7 bases, with 18 bases spanning the gap. The CDR3 protein is CASSFGVQGRGEKLFF. The DNA for the CDR3 is TGTGCCAGCAGTTTCGGCGTGCAGGGTCGAGGTGAAAAACTGTTTTTT.

The gene calls are TRBV5-1 and TRBJ2-1; 9 bases fit TRBD2. Looked up from germline, CDR1 is SGHRS and CDR2 is YFSETQ. Unmatched junction bases numbered 13, after V lost 4 bases and J lost 5 bases. The CDR3 spans 17 residues. The chain's CDR3 is CASSRSYSGGTNNEQFF. The DNA of the CDR3 is TGCGCCAGCAGCCGCTCTTACAGCGGGGGGACGAACAATGAGCAGTTCTTC.

V and J are TRBV5-4 and TRBJ1-2, with D perhaps matching TRBD1 (5 bases). V lost 3 bases, J lost 1 base, and 13 bases lay in between. The CDR3 extends over 15 amino acids. Germline V lookup: CDR1 SGHNT, CDR2 YYREEE (reference sequence). The CDR3 here is CASSSPGPNNYGYTF. DNA for the CDR3: TGTGCCAGCAGCTCACCGGGACCTAATAACTATGGCTACACCTTC.

The table lists this clone with a few counts. CDR3 amino acids: CASKLAGTGNSPLHF. The CDR3 coding sequence is TGTGCCAGCAAACTCGCCGGGACAGGGAATTCACCCCTCCACTTT. J is TRBJ1-6 and V is TRBV6-5; 9 bases fit TRBD1. CDR1 and CDR2 from the germline V gene are MNHEY and SVGAGI. The CDR3 covers 15 residues. V was pared by 7 bases and J by 7 bases, with 8 bases of the junction left unmatched.

This chain links TRBV27 with TRBJ1-1; 7 bases map to TRBD1. V shed 3 bases and J 5 bases; nucleotides not matched to a gene: 9. This CDR3 has 15 residues. Germline values: CDR1 MNHEY, CDR2 SMNVEV (reference sequence). This chain's CDR3 is CASSFSRGGATEAFF. CDR3 sequence (DNA): TGTGCCAGCAGTTTCAGCCGAGGGGGCGCGACTGAAGCTTTCTTT.

In regard to this clone: At one end, the junction sequence differs from germline, possibly due to a read error. V is TRBV14 and J is TRBJ1-4; TRBD1 matches 7 bases. This CDR3 spans 12 amino acids. From germline, CDR1 is SGHDN and CDR2 FVKESK. The CDR3 loop is CASRQGGEKLFF. For the CDR3, the DNA is TGTGCCAGCAGGCAAGGGGGCGAAAAACTGTTTTTT. The whole variable domain, filled in from reference TRBV14 and TRBJ1-4, reads EAGVTQFPSHSVIEKGQTVTLRCDPISGHDNLYWYRRVMGKEIKFLLHFVKESKQDESGMPNNRFLAERTGGTYSTLKVQPAELEDSGVYFCASRQGGEKLFFGSGTQLSVL.

The J gene is TRBJ2-5, the V gene TRBV14; maybe TRBD2 (5 bases). The germline V gene encodes CDR1 SGHDN and CDR2 FVKESK. V was pared by 4 bases and J by 2 bases, with 5 bases between. The CDR3 is made up of 12 amino acids. CDR3 in DNA: TGTGCCAGCAGCCGGACTCAAGAGACCCAGTACTTC. Its translation is CASSRTQETQYF.

The chain has TRBV7-2 and TRBJ1-2; D is ambiguous. The CDR3 loop spans 18 amino acids. Looked up from germline, CDR1 is SGHTA and CDR2 is FQGNSA. The V gene lost 1 base and the J gene lost 1 base, with 19 bases spanning the gap. The CDR3 reads CASSLGPVGLGNNYGYTF. The CDR3 region has the DNA TGTGCCAGCAGCTTAGGTCCAGTGGGCTTAGGGAATAACTATGGCTACACCTTC.

The chain recombines TRBV5-4 with TRBJ2-1; the match to TRBD2 covers 14 bases. Germline trimming cut 0 bases from V and 5 bases from J; bases unmatched to any gene: 4. CDR1 is SGHNT, CDR2 YYREEE, per germline (reference sequence). The CDR3 has 17 residues. For the CDR3, the DNA is TGTGCCAGCAGCTTGGGGACTAGCGGGGGGCGGGACAATGAGCAGTTCTTC. This gives the protein CASSLGTSGGRDNEQFF.

This sequence joins TRBV9 and TRBJ2-5; the D gene is possibly TRBD1 (6 bases). Germline values: CDR1 SGDLS, CDR2 YYNGEE. Trimming left V 0 bases short and J 3 bases short, with 9 bases between. The CDR3 totals 14 residues. CDR3 sequence: CASSVANREETQYF. CDR3 sequence (DNA): TGTGCCAGCAGCGTAGCAAACAGGGAAGAGACCCAGTACTTC.

This clone has a handful of counts. The sample contains more than one DNA sequence encoding this CDR3. The CDR3, as DNA: TGTGCCAGCAGCTTGCGACTGAACACTGAAGCTTTCTTT. Translated, it gives CASSLRLNTEAFF. This chain connects TRBV5-5 to TRBJ1-1; D not resolved. This CDR3 has 13 amino acids. Germline values: CDR1 SGHKS, CDR2 YYEKEE (reference sequence). V lost 1 base and J 0 bases, leaving 4 bases between the germline ends.